A single sample is the source of the 9 T cell receptor beta chains below, sequenced in a study of Graves' ophthalmopathy and Graves' hyperthyroidism. The authors amplified TCR beta CDR3 regions from RNA transcripts. Second-round multiplex PCR came after first-round RT-PCR with HTBI primers. One entry per CDR3 protein results from TCRdb running MiXCR on the multiplex PCR reads. The profile covers hundreds of thousands of distinct CDR3 sequences, with 20% to 25% appearing a single time and 7.1% taken by the ten largest. The specimen was peripheral blood. Receptor source: a woman between 18 and 29 years old with stable Graves' hyperthyroidism. Some clones in this sample may be carry-over from other donors' samples.

V is TRBV28 and J is TRBJ2-7; the match to TRBD1 covers 8 bases. The CDR3 contains 14 residues. The trim removed 5 bases at V and 2 bases at J, leaving 5 bases unmatched. Germline CDR1 is MDHEN and CDR2 is SYDVKM. CDR3 loop: CASSLTGEPYEQYF. For the CDR3, the DNA is TGTGCCAGCAGTCTGACAGGGGAACCCTACGAGCAGTACTTC.

The count of this clonotype is one. The chain has TRBV6-5 and TRBJ1-1; D not resolved. Per germline, CDR1 MNHEY and CDR2 SVGAGI. The CDR3 contains 16 residues. The germline V and J ends were trimmed by 2 bases and 6 bases, with 19 bases remaining between them. The CDR3 nucleotides are TGTGCCAGCAGTTACCGAGTGCCCGATTGGGTCCCTGAAGCTTTCTTT. Translated, it gives CASSYRVPDWVPEAFF.

This clonotype showed up many times. The V and J genes are TRBV30 and TRBJ1-2; no reliable D call. CDR1 and CDR2 (germline): GTSNPN, SVGIG (reference sequence). The CDR3 is 13 amino acids. V lost 4 bases, J lost 0 bases, and 9 bases lay in between. CDR3 loop: CAWISTSNYGYTF. The CDR3 DNA is TGTGCCTGGATCTCAACTTCTAACTATGGCTACACCTTC.

This clonotype was counted a few times. The chain combines TRBV5-1 with TRBJ2-7; no reliable D call. Germline CDR1 and CDR2: SGHRS and YFSETQ. This CDR3 contains 14 residues. Deletions cut 2 bases from V and 4 bases from J, with 13 bases between. The CDR3 is CASSFFPVKYEQYF. DNA of the CDR3: TGCGCCAGCAGCTTTTTTCCCGTGAAGTACGAGCAGTACTTC.

With respect to this clonotype: This sequence may be a read error, since a much larger clone differs from it by one base. V and J are TRBV6-1 and TRBJ1-1; 9 nucleotides agree with TRBD1. The CDR3 totals 16 residues. The germline V gene has CDR1 MNHNS and CDR2 SASEGT. The CDR3 sequence: CTSSDGPGQGNTEAFF. The CDR3 DNA follows: TGTACCAGCAGCGATGGGCCGGGACAGGGGAACACTGAAGCTTTCTTT.

This clonotype showed up just a few times. The V call is TRBV28, the J call TRBJ2-2; unclear D gene. The V end lost 6 bases, the J end lost 1 base, and 12 bases lay between the germline ends. This CDR3 is built from 15 residues. The germline V gene encodes CDR1 MDHEN and CDR2 SYDVKM. In DNA, the CDR3 is TGTGCCAGCAGCCGATGGACGTGGAACACCGGGGAGCTGTTTTTT. Its translation: CASSRWTWNTGELFF. Supplemented by reference TRBV28 and TRBJ2-2, the full variable domain reads DVKVTQSSRYLVKRTGEKVFLECVQDMDHENMFWYRQDPGLGLRLIYFSYDVKMKEKGDIPEGYSVSREKKERFSLILESASTNQTSMYLCASSRWTWNTGELFFGEGSRLTVL.

The V and J genes are TRBV12-3 or TRBV12-4 and TRBJ2-2; 7 positions agree with TRBD2. CDR3 length: 18 amino acids. V was pared by 6 bases and J by 4 bases, with 17 bases of the junction left unmatched. The CDR3 protein is CASRGRAAAGAGTGELFF. In DNA form, the CDR3 reads TGTGCCAGCAGGGGTCGGGCTGCGGCGGGAGCCGGCACCGGGGAGCTGTTTTTT.

This clonotype appeared many times. The chain couples TRBV7-8 to TRBJ2-5, with D possibly being TRBD2 (5 bases). The CDR3 runs to 13 residues. The germline CDR1 and CDR2 sequences are SGHVS and FQNEAQ. Trimming stripped 1 base from V and 5 bases from J, with 8 bases between. The CDR3 bases are TGTGCCAGCAGCTTAGAGGAGCGGGAGACCCAGTACTTC. This encodes CASSLEERETQYF.

The table lists this clonotype with many counts. This chain links TRBV11-2 with TRBJ2-6; 9 bases map to TRBD1. The germline gives CDR1 SGHAT, CDR2 FQNNGV. Trimming cost V 4 bases and J 11 bases; bases outside gene matches: 6. The CDR3 is 14 residues long. CDR3 protein: CASSSGTGTYVLTF. CDR3 in DNA: TGTGCCAGCAGCTCCGGGACAGGGACTTACGTCCTGACTTTC.